The 8 T cell receptor beta chains given below trace back to one sample, sequenced in a study of T cell responses to AZD1222 COVID-19 vaccine. Libraries were prepared by immunoSEQ multiplex PCR; TCRdb keeps only in-frame clonotypes and omits some of them. Counted here are about 130,000 clones, 84% occurring once; the ten biggest clones make up approximately 4%. The sample in question was peripheral blood, obtained on day 0 of AZD1222 vaccination. These receptor sequences come from an adult in good health.

This rearrangement joins TRBV12-3 or TRBV12-4 to TRBJ2-1, with D perhaps matching TRBD1 (7 bases). Trimming pared 6 bases from V and 14 bases from J, leaving 14 bases between. CDR3 size: 11 residues. The CDR3 loop is CASSSRGEEFF. In nucleotides, the CDR3 is TGTGCCAGCAGCTCCAGGGGGGAAGAGTTCTTC.

V and J are TRBV6-5 and TRBJ2-1; 8 bases align to TRBD1. CDR1 is MNHEY and CDR2 is SVGAGI in the germline V gene. The V segment lost 7 bases and the J segment 4 bases; nucleotides outside the gene matches: 9. CDR3 size: 15 residues. CDR3 in amino acids: CASTPGQGGYNEQFF. In DNA, the CDR3 is TGTGCCAGCACACCCGGACAGGGAGGTTACAATGAGCAGTTCTTC.

This clone was observed a few times. The CDR3 DNA is TGTGCCAGCAGTTTAAAACAGGGCGGTGAGCAGTACTTC. Translation gives CASSLKQGGEQYF. This chain joins TRBV12-3 or TRBV12-4 and TRBJ2-7, with D perhaps TRBD1 (6 bases). The CDR3 is made up of 13 amino acids. V dropped 2 bases and J dropped 7 bases, with 12 bases sitting between them.

J is TRBJ1-3 and V is TRBV12-3 or TRBV12-4; no clear D gene. Trimming stripped 6 bases from V and 1 base from J, with 7 bases between. The CDR3 loop spans 13 amino acids. The CDR3 DNA reads TGTGCCAGCAGGACCCCATCTGGAAACACCATATATTTT. It yields the protein CASRTPSGNTIYF.

This clone has just one count. V and J are TRBV11-2 and TRBJ1-1, with D uncertain. The CDR3 runs 14 residues. V lost 1 base to trimming and J lost 5 bases, with 11 bases between them. Germline CDR1 and CDR2: SGHAT and FQNNGV. CDR3 sequence: CASSLAPGGTEAFF. Written as DNA, the CDR3 is TGTGCCAGCAGCTTAGCCCCCGGCGGGACTGAAGCTTTCTTT.

The rearrangement joins TRBV10-3 to TRBJ1-3; 8 nucleotides agree with TRBD1. Looked up from germline, CDR1 is ENHRY and CDR2 is SYGVKD. The V and J ends lost 3 bases and 8 bases, in that order; junction bases with no gene match: 3. The CDR3 has 13 amino acids. This chain's CDR3 is CAISEQGGDTIYF. CDR3 bases: TGTGCCATCAGTGAACAGGGGGGGGACACCATATATTTT.

The rearrangement links TRBV7-9 to TRBJ1-1; unclear D gene. The CDR3 runs 16 residues. Trimming shortened V by 5 bases and J by 0 bases, and 16 bases separated the two germline ends. The V gene's germline CDR1 is SEHNR and CDR2 FQNEAQ (reference sequence). The CDR3 DNA reads TGTGCCAGCAGCCCCGGACCCGAATCCATGAACACTGAAGCTTTCTTT. Protein: CASSPGPESMNTEAFF.

This chain connects TRBV11-2 to TRBJ2-2, with a tentative D call TRBD2 (5 bases). Germline values: CDR1 SGHAT, CDR2 FQNNGV. V lost 7 bases, J lost 5 bases, and 20 bases lay in between. This CDR3 comprises 16 residues. CDR3 bases: TGTGCCAGCATCGTTAATTCCGGGATATCGACCGGGGAGCTGTTTTTT. This codes for CASIVNSGISTGELFF.